The 9 T cell receptor beta chains presented below share a single source sample, sequenced in a study of blood T cell repertoires in COVID-19. The repertoire was sequenced with immunoSEQ multiplex PCR; TCRdb's copy has only in-frame clones and lacks some. The sample has about 60,000 clones; just over 85% are singletons. The sample was peripheral blood. These receptors all come from a man in his sixties with acute or convalescent COVID-19.

This clone has only one observation. The junction departs from the called germline gene at one end, perhaps through a read error. This chain connects TRBV7-7 to TRBJ2-2; possible D gene TRBD2, 5 bases. This CDR3 is built from 14 residues. Germline loops: CDR1 SSHAT, CDR2 FNYEAQ (reference sequence). CDR3 sequence: CASSPIPAGGELFF. CDR3 bases: TGTGCTAGCAGCCCCATCCCCGCGGGCGGGGAGCTGTTTTTT.

As for this clone: The sample contains more than one DNA sequence encoding this CDR3. The rearrangement joins TRBV18 to TRBJ2-4, with 7 bases that match TRBD2. The J segment lost 5 bases and the V segment lost 3 bases, leaving 7 bases of the junction unmatched. CDR1 is KGHSH, CDR2 LQKENI, per germline. The CDR3 has 15 amino acids. Written as DNA, the CDR3 is TGTGCCAGCTCACCTCCCAACCGGGAGGAAAACATTCAGTACTTC. Protein product: CASSPPNREENIQYF. The whole variable domain, remainder taken from reference TRBV18 and TRBJ2-4, is NAGVMQNPRHLVRRRGQEARLRCSPMKGHSHVYWYRQLPEEGLKFMVYLQKENIIDESGMPKERFSAEFPKEGPSILRIQQVVRGDSAAYFCASSPPNREENIQYFGAGTRLSVL.

This clone was detected only once. The chain carries TRBV5-5 and TRBJ2-7, with D maybe TRBD2 (5 bases). In germline, CDR1 is SGHKS, CDR2 YYEKEE (reference sequence). V lost 4 bases and J lost 1, with 15 bases in between. This CDR3 is built from 15 residues. In DNA form, the CDR3 reads TGTGCCAGCAGCCCTGGGCTAGCTGATTCCTACGAGCAGTACTTC. Amino acids: CASSPGLADSYEQYF. The whole variable domain, remainder taken from reference TRBV5-5 and TRBJ2-7, is DAGVTQSPTHLIKTRGQQVTLRCSPISGHKSVSWYQQVLGQGPQFIFQYYEKEERGRGNFPDRFSARQFPNYSSELNVNALLLGDSALYLCASSPGLADSYEQYFGPGTRLTVT.

The chain uses TRBV19 and TRBJ2-6, with D maybe TRBD1 (6 bases). This CDR3 region has 18 residues. Looked up from germline, CDR1 is LNHDA and CDR2 is SQIVND (reference sequence). The V end was cut by 3 bases, the J end by 5 bases, with 20 bases between. The CDR3 sequence is CASSITPARGGWANVLTF. As DNA, the CDR3 is TGTGCCAGTAGTATCACACCTGCCAGGGGCGGGTGGGCCAACGTCCTGACTTTC.

The chain employs TRBV30 and TRBJ1-4, with TRBD1 identical over 7 bases. This CDR3 spans 12 amino acids. V trimming: 8 bases; J trimming: 5 bases; junction bases outside the gene matches: 5. CDR1 and CDR2 from the germline V gene are GTSNPN and SVGIG (reference sequence). In DNA form, the CDR3 reads TGTGCCGGGGGACAGATGAATGAAAAACTGTTTTTT. Translation gives CAGGQMNEKLFF. Drawing the rest from reference TRBV30 and TRBJ1-4, the complete variable domain is SQTIHQWPATLVQPVGSPLSLECTVEGTSNPNLYWYRQAAGRGLQLLFYSVGIGQISSEVPQNLSASRPQDRQFILSSKKLLLSDSGFYLCAGGQMNEKLFFGSGTQLSVL.

The V and J genes are TRBV28 and TRBJ2-2; D perhaps matches TRBD1 (6 bases). V was cut by 7 bases and J by 6 bases, with 18 bases left in between. Germline CDR1 MDHEN, CDR2 SYDVKM. The CDR3 sequence is 15 residues long. For the CDR3, the DNA is TGTGCCAGCACACTTACTCAGAGGGGGTCCGGGGAGCTGTTTTTT. Its translation: CASTLTQRGSGELFF.

This sequence joins TRBV28 and TRBJ1-2; 7 bases agree with TRBD1. Trimming removed 7 bases from V and 6 bases from J; junction bases left unmatched: 11. Germline-derived CDR1 and CDR2 are MDHEN and SYDVKM. The CDR3 runs to 14 residues. CDR3 nucleotide sequence: TGTGCCAGCATGGGGGACAGCTTGGTGAATGGCTACACCTTC. Residues: CASMGDSLVNGYTF.

The chain carries TRBV28 and TRBJ2-3; the match to TRBD2 covers 11 bases. Germline CDR1 MDHEN, CDR2 SYDVKM. This CDR3 has 17 amino acids. Here the CDR3 reads CATKPTRLAGRDDTQYF. Here the CDR3 DNA reads TGTGCTACTAAGCCCACAAGACTAGCGGGACGGGATGATACGCAGTATTTT.

V and J are TRBV29-1 and TRBJ2-5; D remains ambiguous. The length of the CDR3 is 13 residues. Looked up from germline, CDR1 is SQVTM and CDR2 is ANQGSEA. V was trimmed by 7 bases and J by 5 bases, leaving 17 bases between them. Written as DNA, the CDR3 is TGCAGCGCGGGTAGTAGTACCGTGGAGACCCAGTACTTC. Translating gives CSAGSSTVETQYF. The whole variable domain, filled in from reference TRBV29-1 and TRBJ2-5, reads SAVISQKPSRDICQRGTSLTIQCQVDSQVTMMFWYRQQPGQSLTLIATANQGSEATYESGFVIDKFPISRPNLTFSTLTVSNMSPEDSSIYLCSAGSSTVETQYFGPGTRLLVL.